The rows below give T cell receptor beta chains drawn from one sample of a study of blood T cells in healthy people across ages. Each CDR3 protein gets one entry after TCRdb re-called the 5' RACE reads with MiXCR. The table includes some 1.4 million distinct CDR3 sequences, approximately 42% detected once. The sequenced sample consisted of blood. These receptors were taken from a woman under 30 in good health. Each CDR3 is given with its conserved first and last residue. A D gene is named only where the DNA matches it firmly. A clone size is listed for some rows: how often the clone was seen (once, few, many), or a class if it is expanded.

J gene | V gene | clone size | D gene | CDR3 protein | CDR3 DNA
TRBJ2-1 | TRBV11-3 | NA | TRBD2 | CASSPRISASGDNEQFF | TGTGCCAGCAGCCCCCGTATTTCCGCTAGCGGGGACAATGAGCAGTTCTTC
TRBJ2-1 | TRBV9 | NA | NA | CASSARVGGQMDEQFF | TGTGCCAGCAGCGCTCGGGTGGGGGGGCAGATGGATGAGCAGTTCTTC
TRBJ2-1 | TRBV5-1 | few | NA | CASSWDWAEQFF | TGCGCCAGCAGCTGGGATTGGGCTGAGCAGTTCTTC
TRBJ2-7 | TRBV27 | NA | TRBD2 | CASTPSGLTYEQYF | TGTGCCAGCACCCCTAGCGGCCTTACCTACGAGCAGTACTTC
TRBJ2-7 | TRBV12-3/TRBV12-4 | NA | NA | CASSLKWGVEQYF | TGTGCCAGCAGTTTAAAATGGGGGGTGGAGCAGTACTTC
TRBJ2-3 | TRBV3-1 | NA | NA | CASSSQAGAITDTQYF | TGTGCCAGCAGTTCGCAGGCGGGGGCGATCACAGATACGCAGTATTTT
TRBJ2-7 | TRBV5-1 | few | TRBD2 | CASSLSTSGPSYEQYF | TGCGCCAGCAGCTTGTCGACTAGCGGGCCGTCCTACGAGCAGTACTTC
TRBJ2-1 | TRBV20-1 | NA | NA | CSLGRSEQFF | TGCAGTCTGGGAAGGAGCGAGCAGTTCTTC
TRBJ2-7 | TRBV6-4 | NA | NA | CASSEPGAHEQYF | TGTGCCAGCAGTGAGCCTGGGGCCCACGAGCAGTACTTC
TRBJ2-1 | TRBV7-2 | NA | TRBD2 | CASRAGLAGAHEQFF | TGTGCCAGCAGGGCGGGGCTAGCGGGAGCACATGAGCAGTTCTTC
TRBJ2-7 | TRBV2 | few | NA | CASSARGSISYEQYF | TGTGCCAGCAGTGCCAGGGGCTCCATCTCCTACGAGCAGTACTTC
TRBJ2-6 | TRBV11-2 | NA | NA | CASSPRGYWVNVLTF | TGTGCCAGCAGCCCCAGGGGATACTGGGTCAACGTCCTGACTTTC
TRBJ2-5 | TRBV20-1 | NA | NA | CSARGLLETQYF | TGCAGTGCTAGGGGACTCTTGGAGACCCAGTACTTC
TRBJ1-1 | TRBV29-1 | NA | NA | CSVVRGSGVRGEAFF | TGCAGCGTTGTTAGGGGGTCGGGGGTTAGGGGTGAAGCTTTCTTT
TRBJ2-6 | TRBV4-2 | few | NA | CASSASQAGANVLTF | TGTGCCAGCAGCGCCTCCCAGGCTGGGGCCAACGTCCTGACTTTC
TRBJ2-1 | TRBV11-2 | NA | NA | CASSSRGYSANNEQFF | TGTGCCAGCAGCTCCCGGGGCTACTCGGCAAACAATGAGCAGTTCTTC
TRBJ1-6 | TRBV20-1 | NA | TRBD1 | CSARDTEGANSPPHF | TGCAGTGCTAGAGATACGGAGGGGGCGAATTCACCCCCCCACTTT
TRBJ2-1 | TRBV4-1 | few | TRBD2 | CASSQFMGQRSETSGRDNEQFF | TGCGCCAGCAGCCAATTTATGGGACAGCGGTCTGAGACTAGCGGGAGAGACAATGAGCAGTTCTTC
TRBJ2-1 | TRBV28 | few | TRBD1 | CATEQGVNEQFF | TGTGCCACGGAGCAGGGGGTCAATGAGCAGTTCTTC
TRBJ2-2 | TRBV10-3 | NA | TRBD1 | CAISAGTGLINGELFF | TGTGCCATCAGCGCCGGGACAGGGTTAATCAACGGGGAGCTGTTTTTT
TRBJ1-1 | TRBV12-3/TRBV12-4 | NA | NA | CASSIPSNTEAFF | TGTGCCAGCTCAATACCCAGCAACACTGAAGCTTTCTTT
TRBJ2-1 | TRBV3-1 | NA | NA | CASSQGAIGSSYNEQFF | TGTGCCAGCAGCCAAGGGGCGATCGGGAGCTCCTACAATGAGCAGTTCTTC
TRBJ1-2 | TRBV20-1 | NA | NA | CSAKGIWGYTF | TGCAGTGCTAAGGGGATTTGGGGCTACACCTTC
TRBJ2-7 | TRBV20-1 | NA | TRBD2 | CSASRTSGSEEQYF | TGCAGTGCTAGCAGGACTAGCGGGAGTGAAGAGCAGTACTTC
TRBJ2-3 | TRBV20-1 | NA | TRBD2 | CSLAGVGSTDTQYF | TGCAGTCTAGCGGGAGTTGGGAGCACAGATACGCAGTATTTT
TRBJ2-3 | TRBV20-1 | few | NA | CSARVEGGINTQYF | TGCAGTGCTAGGGTGGAGGGGGGGATAAATACGCAGTATTTT
TRBJ2-6 | TRBV6-1 | NA | NA | CASKFGSKPLSGANVLTF | TGTGCCAGCAAATTCGGGTCTAAACCCCTCTCTGGGGCCAACGTCCTGACTTTC
TRBJ1-5 | TRBV12-3/TRBV12-4 | NA | NA | CASSLAQDQPQHF | TGTGCCAGCAGTTTAGCGCAGGATCAGCCCCAGCATTTT
TRBJ2-5 | TRBV27 | NA | NA | CASSVPYQETQYF | TGTGCCAGCAGTGTCCCGTACCAAGAGACCCAGTACTTC
TRBJ1-2 | TRBV10-3 | NA | NA | CAIRKLTENYGYTF | TGTGCCATCAGGAAATTGACAGAGAACTATGGCTACACCTTC
TRBJ2-7 | TRBV7-3 | NA | TRBD2 | CASSQGLEYEQYF | TGTGCCAGCAGCCAGGGACTAGAGTACGAGCAGTACTTC